This T cell receptor (beta chain) was documented in a study of blood T cell repertoires in COVID-19. The wider study: From the United States, Italy and Spain came samples of acute and convalescent COVID-19. T cells, B-cell-depleted T cells, or PBMCs provided the cDNA or gDNA that served as material.

V was shortened by 0 bases and J by 2 bases, with 9 bases between the two germline ends. There are 15 residues in the CDR3. From germline, CDR1 is SGHNT and CDR2 YYREEE (reference sequence). Source study methods: It was from reference gene primer amplification that nucleated cell counts were estimated. Produced via immunoSEQ multiplex PCR; TCRdb's table is partial and in-frame only. For V, J and clone size, that table is used; D and trimming come from the DNA. The top ten hold approximately 7% of the sample, which has roughly 160,000 clones, 86% seen once. The sequence came from a man between 50 and 59 years old with active or convalescent COVID-19. This chain connects TRBV5-4 to TRBJ1-5; weak D call: TRBD1 (6 bases). The specimen sequenced was peripheral blood. The CDR3 loop is CASSLAGVGNQPQHF. DNA for the CDR3: TGTGCCAGCAGCTTGGCAGGGGTAGGCAATCAGCCCCAGCATTTT.